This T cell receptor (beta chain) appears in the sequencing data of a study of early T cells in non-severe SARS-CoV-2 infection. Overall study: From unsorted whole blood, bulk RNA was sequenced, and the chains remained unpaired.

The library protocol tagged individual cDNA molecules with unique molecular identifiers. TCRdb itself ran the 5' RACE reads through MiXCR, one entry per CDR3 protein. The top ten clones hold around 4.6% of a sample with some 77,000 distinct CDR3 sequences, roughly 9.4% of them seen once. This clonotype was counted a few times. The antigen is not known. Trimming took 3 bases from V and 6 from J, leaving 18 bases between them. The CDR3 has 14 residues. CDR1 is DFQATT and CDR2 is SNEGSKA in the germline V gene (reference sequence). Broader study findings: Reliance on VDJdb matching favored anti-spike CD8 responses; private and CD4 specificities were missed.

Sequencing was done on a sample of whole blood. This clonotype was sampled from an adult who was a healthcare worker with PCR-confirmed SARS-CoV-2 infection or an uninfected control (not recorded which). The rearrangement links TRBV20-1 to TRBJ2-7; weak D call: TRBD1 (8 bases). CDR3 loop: CSAREGTGGGEQYF. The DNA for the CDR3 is TGCAGTGCTAGGGAGGGGACAGGCGGGGGCGAGCAGTACTTC.